One sample yielded the 8 T cell receptor beta chains listed below, sequenced in a study of cytomegalovirus exposure and HLA in healthy donors. PCR amplification relied on 60 Vbeta primers (plus 13 Jbeta primers). Clones were sequenced by immunoSEQ multiplex PCR, and TCRdb holds only the in-frame ones, with some missing. The sample has around 85,000 clones; 80% are singletons. The material sequenced was PBMCs. The receptors stem from a woman aged 45 to 65 in good health and CMV-seropositive.

The chain uses TRBV10-3 and TRBJ2-7, with 7 bases that match TRBD2. CDR3 size: 12 residues. V dropped 11 bases and J dropped 6; count of bases not matched to a gene: 10. The germline gives CDR1 ENHRY, CDR2 SYGVKD. The CDR3: CAAGGRGVEQYV. CDR3 coding DNA: TGTGCCGCGGGCGGGAGAGGGGTCGAGCAGTACGTC.

The J gene is TRBJ1-2, the V gene TRBV12-5; 7 positions match TRBD1. Germline V lookup: CDR1 LGHNT, CDR2 FRNRAP. After removal of 0 bases from V and 1 base from J, the junction contained 11 bases not matched to a gene. The CDR3 is 18 residues long. As DNA, the CDR3 is TGTGCTAGTGGTTTGGTACTCAGTCGGGGACAGATTAACTATGGCTACACCTTC. This encodes CASGLVLSRGQINYGYTF. The whole variable domain, remainder taken from reference TRBV12-5 and TRBJ1-2, is DARVTQTPRHKVTEMGQEVTMRCQPILGHNTVFWYRQTMMQGLELLAYFRNRAPLDDSGMPKDRFSAEMPDATLATLKIQPSEPRDSAVYFCASGLVLSRGQINYGYTFGSGTRLTVV.

The chain combines TRBV2 with TRBJ2-1, with 12 bases fitting TRBD2. CDR3 length: 14 residues. Looked up from germline, CDR1 is SNHLY and CDR2 is FYNNEI. V shed 7 bases, J shed 5 bases, and the junction held 3 bases outside the gene matches. This chain's CDR3 is CASMRTSGDNEQFF. For the CDR3, the DNA is TGTGCCAGCATGAGGACTAGCGGGGACAATGAGCAGTTCTTC. The variable domain in full, with the rest retrieved from reference TRBV2 and TRBJ2-1, is EPEVTQTPSHQVTQMGQEVILRCVPISNHLYFYWYRQILGQKVEFLVSFYNNEISEKSEIFDDQFSVERPDGSNFTLKIRSTKLEDSAMYFCASMRTSGDNEQFFGPGTRLTVL.

The gene calls are TRBV2 and TRBJ2-7; the match to TRBD1 covers 7 bases. CDR1 is SNHLY, CDR2 FYNNEI, per germline. The trim removed 0 bases at V and 3 bases at J, leaving 8 bases unmatched. CDR3 length: 16 amino acids. The CDR3 region is CASSEAGKGAGYEQYF. CDR3 coding DNA: TGTGCCAGCAGTGAAGCTGGGAAGGGGGCGGGCTACGAGCAGTACTTC. Full variable domain (remainder filled in from reference TRBV2 and TRBJ2-7): EPEVTQTPSHQVTQMGQEVILRCVPISNHLYFYWYRQILGQKVEFLVSFYNNEISEKSEIFDDQFSVERPDGSNFTLKIRSTKLEDSAMYFCASSEAGKGAGYEQYFGPGTRLTVT.

This clone was seen only a few times. This sequence joins TRBV9 and TRBJ2-1, with D possibly TRBD1 on 6 matching bases. CDR3 size: 15 residues. Germline lookup yields CDR1 SGDLS and CDR2 YYNGEE. Trimming pared 0 bases from V and 6 bases from J, leaving 13 bases between. This CDR3 reads CASSVGGGTGNEQFF. CDR3 sequence (DNA): TGTGCCAGCAGCGTAGGAGGGGGAACGGGCAATGAGCAGTTCTTC. The full variable domain, completed using reference TRBV9 and TRBJ2-1, is DSGVTQTPKHLITATGQRVTLRCSPRSGDLSVYWYQQSLDQGLQFLIQYYNGEERAKGNILERFSAQQFPDLHSELNLSSLELGDSALYFCASSVGGGTGNEQFFGPGTRLTVL.

This chain joins TRBV21-1 and TRBJ2-7; the table's D call TRBD1 went unverified against the DNA. TRBV21-1 counts as a pseudogene. There are 13 residues in the CDR3. This CDR3 is CASSKRTDYEQYV. DNA of the CDR3: TGTGCCAGCAGCAAACGGACAGACTACGAGCAGTACGTC.

Written as DNA, the CDR3 is TGTGCCAGCAGTGAACCCCACTCTAGGCTAGCGGGAGGGGGGGATACGCAGTATTTT. Translation: CASSEPHSRLAGGGDTQYF. J is TRBJ2-3 and V is TRBV6-1; 12 positions match TRBD2. Per the germline V gene, CDR1 is MNHNS and CDR2 is SASEGT. V trimming: 2 bases; J trimming: 6 bases; junction bases outside the gene matches: 15. This CDR3 is built from 19 residues.

This sequence joins TRBV5-1 and TRBJ2-7; 9 bases fit TRBD1. CDR1 is SGHRS, CDR2 YFSETQ, per germline. CDR3 length equals 15 residues. V lost 3 bases, J lost 3 bases, and 7 bases stayed unmatched. DNA for the CDR3: TGCGCCAGCAGCTGGGGTCCGGGACAGGGCTACGAGCAGTACGTC. Encoded protein: CASSWGPGQGYEQYV.